The clone carrying this TCR beta chain was recorded only once. Antigen: not known. J was trimmed by 0 bases and V by 2 bases; bases with no gene match: 2. The CDR3 extends over 14 amino acids. Germline CDR1 reads SQVTM; CDR2 reads ANQGSEA. Sample-barcoded 5' priming and a J-beta primer mix drove a second PCR of roughly 6 to 12 cycles. Template switching added a 12-random-nucleotide identifier to every cDNA molecule. TCRdb reanalysed the 5' RACE reads using MiXCR and keeps one entry per CDR3 protein. This table holds some 1.6 million distinct CDR3 sequences, almost 35% found once. This sample is part of a study of blood T cells in healthy people across ages. Study-level results: Donors of long life had a larger count of naive CD4+ cells and greater diversity than aged donors.

The rearrangement joins TRBV29-1 to TRBJ1-1; 8 bases agree with TRBD1. The receptor comes from a woman aged 25 to 39 in good health. The source material was blood. The CDR3 spells CSVERTGLNTEAFF. CDR3 in DNA: TGCAGCGTTGAAAGGACAGGGCTGAACACTGAAGCTTTCTTT.